This T cell receptor beta chain was recovered during a study of shared clonotypes between healthy human individuals. Study-wide results and caveats: Sequencing depth was predicted to influence how clonotypes are shared among donors.

Under the authors' procedure: Because ImmunoSEQ provided only junction sequences with no quality scores, the filtering differed. Produced via immunoSEQ multiplex PCR; TCRdb's table is partial and in-frame only. The DNA gave D and trimming, while V, J and clone size come from that table. The repertoire holds roughly 330,000 clones, with around 74% as singletons. In germline, CDR1 is LNHDA, CDR2 SQIVND (reference sequence). After removal of 5 bases from V and 4 bases from J, the junction contained 8 bases not matched to a gene. This CDR3 comprises 16 residues. This clone has ten or more counts. The target antigen is unknown.

The source of this sequence is a man aged 30 to 45 in good health. Sequences were obtained from memory CD4+ T cells sorted from blood. Documented subset: CD45RA-negative fraction. This chain connects TRBV19 to TRBJ2-1; 10 nucleotides match TRBD2. The chain's CDR3 is CASSGVAGGFYNEQFF. The CDR3 DNA reads TGTGCCAGTAGTGGGGTAGCGGGAGGTTTTTACAATGAGCAGTTCTTC. Full variable domain (remainder filled in from reference TRBV19 and TRBJ2-1): DGGITQSPKYLFRKEGQNVTLSCEQNLNHDAMYWYRQDPGQGLRLIYYSQIVNDFQKGDIAEGYSVSREKKESFPLTVTSAQKNPTAFYLCASSGVAGGFYNEQFFGPGTRLTVL.